By sample fraction, the clone carrying this T cell receptor (beta chain) is medium-sized (0.01 to 0.1%). The data are from a study of immune reconstitution after stem cell transplant in scleroderma. Trimming removed 0 bases from V and 3 bases from J, with 7 bases in between. CDR3 length: 14 amino acids. Germline CDR1 SGHRS, CDR2 YFSETQ. Via MiXCR, TCRdb re-called the RT-PCR reads, giving one row per CDR3 protein. In the table there are 3,500 to 4,000 distinct CDR3 sequences, under 7.5% of which are singletons. This receptor was obtained from a female donor with systemic sclerosis. Collection took place before or after autologous hematopoietic stem cell transplantation (not recorded which). This chain links TRBV5-1 with TRBJ2-1; D is unresolved. The CDR3: CASSLVVRYNEQFF. In nucleotides, the CDR3 is TGCGCCAGCAGCTTGGTAGTACGCTACAATGAGCAGTTCTTC.